These T cell receptor beta chains were read from a single sample in a study of T cells after yellow fever vaccination. TCRdb re-called the 5' RACE reads with MiXCR, one entry per CDR3 protein. The table includes about 320,000 distinct CDR3 sequences, 3.5% to 5% detected once. Material: PBMCs, obtained 15 days after the yellow fever booster vaccination. The receptors come from a man younger than 30 who received the YFV17D yellow fever vaccine. Each CDR3 is given with its conserved first and last residue. Fields, in order: V gene, J gene, D gene, clone size, CDR3 protein, CDR3 DNA. A D gene is named only where the DNA matches it firmly. Clone size is given for some rows only: seen once, a few or many times, or a class if the clone is expanded.

v_gene: TRBV6-1
j_gene: TRBJ1-1
d_gene: -
abundance: many
CDR3aa: CASKMTEAFF
CDR3nt: TGTGCCAGCAAAATGACTGAAGCTTTCTTT

v_gene: TRBV27
j_gene: TRBJ2-3
d_gene: -
abundance: -
CDR3aa: CASRGADTQYF
CDR3nt: TGTGCCAGCAGGGGTGCAGATACGCAGTATTTT

v_gene: TRBV20-1
j_gene: TRBJ1-2
d_gene: -
abundance: many
CDR3aa: CSATMGQRGYTF
CDR3nt: TGCAGTGCCACTATGGGACAACGCGGCTACACCTTC

v_gene: TRBV15
j_gene: TRBJ1-6
d_gene: -
abundance: -
CDR3aa: CATSREPGGSYNSPLHF
CDR3nt: TGTGCCACCAGCAGAGAGCCCGGCGGTTCCTATAATTCACCCCTCCACTTT

v_gene: TRBV5-5
j_gene: TRBJ2-4
d_gene: -
abundance: many
CDR3aa: CASSFQGAKNIQYF
CDR3nt: TGTGCCAGCAGCTTCCAGGGCGCCAAAAACATTCAGTACTTC

v_gene: TRBV7-9
j_gene: TRBJ2-7
d_gene: TRBD1
abundance: -
CDR3aa: CASRLGTGVSEQYF
CDR3nt: TGTGCCAGCAGGCTAGGGACAGGGGTTTCCGAGCAGTACTTC

v_gene: TRBV10-3
j_gene: TRBJ1-6
d_gene: TRBD1
abundance: many
CDR3aa: CAISESVGQAFNSPLHF
CDR3nt: TGTGCCATCAGTGAGTCGGTGGGACAGGCGTTTAATTCACCCCTCCACTTT

v_gene: TRBV20-1
j_gene: TRBJ2-3
d_gene: -
abundance: many
CDR3aa: CSARGREGPVDTQYF
CDR3nt: TGCAGTGCTAGAGGCCGCGAGGGGCCGGTCGATACGCAGTATTTT

v_gene: TRBV6-2/TRBV6-3
j_gene: TRBJ1-6
d_gene: -
abundance: few
CDR3aa: CASSYTGDNSPLHF
CDR3nt: TGTGCCAGCAGTTACACCGGGGACAATTCACCCCTCCACTTT

v_gene: TRBV7-6
j_gene: TRBJ2-3
d_gene: -
abundance: -
CDR3aa: CASSRQGGVGDTQYF
CDR3nt: TGTGCCAGCAGCCGACAGGGAGGGGTAGGAGATACGCAGTATTTT

v_gene: TRBV10-3
j_gene: TRBJ2-3
d_gene: -
abundance: many
CDR3aa: CAISGPGVRDTQYF
CDR3nt: TGTGCCATCAGTGGGCCGGGAGTTCGAGATACGCAGTATTTT

v_gene: TRBV20-1
j_gene: TRBJ2-2
d_gene: -
abundance: -
CDR3aa: CSVPGMAGRNTGELFF
CDR3nt: TGCAGTGTCCCCGGCATGGCGGGGCGGAACACCGGGGAGCTGTTTTTT

v_gene: TRBV4-1
j_gene: TRBJ1-1
d_gene: -
abundance: many
CDR3aa: CASSQVVLGAPGGLNTEAFF
CDR3nt: TGCGCCAGCAGCCAAGTAGTTTTGGGAGCTCCGGGGGGATTGAACACTGAAGCTTTCTTT

v_gene: TRBV6-6
j_gene: TRBJ1-3
d_gene: -
abundance: many
CDR3aa: CASSYSGLERSGNTIYF
CDR3nt: TGTGCCAGCAGTTACTCGGGACTCGAGCGCTCTGGAAACACCATATATTTT

v_gene: TRBV20-1
j_gene: TRBJ1-1
d_gene: -
abundance: -
CDR3aa: CSARDRQLGTEAFF
CDR3nt: TGCAGTGCTAGAGACCGACAGCTCGGGACTGAAGCTTTCTTT

v_gene: TRBV7-2
j_gene: TRBJ2-3
d_gene: -
abundance: few
CDR3aa: CASSFSHPVEQYF
CDR3nt: TGTGCCAGCAGCTTCAGCCACCCGGTCGAGCAGTATTTT

v_gene: TRBV7-6
j_gene: TRBJ1-4
d_gene: TRBD1
abundance: -
CDR3aa: CASSFRDRGRSNEKLFF
CDR3nt: TGTGCCAGCAGCTTCCGGGACAGGGGGAGGTCTAATGAAAAACTGTTTTTT

v_gene: TRBV12-3/TRBV12-4
j_gene: TRBJ1-5
d_gene: -
abundance: many
CDR3aa: CASSLAWPNQPQHF
CDR3nt: TGTGCCAGCAGTTTAGCATGGCCAAATCAGCCCCAGCATTTT

v_gene: TRBV20-1
j_gene: TRBJ1-4
d_gene: -
abundance: many
CDR3aa: CSARLPTGPSATNEKLFF
CDR3nt: TGCAGTGCTAGACTGCCGACAGGCCCCTCGGCAACTAATGAAAAACTGTTTTTT